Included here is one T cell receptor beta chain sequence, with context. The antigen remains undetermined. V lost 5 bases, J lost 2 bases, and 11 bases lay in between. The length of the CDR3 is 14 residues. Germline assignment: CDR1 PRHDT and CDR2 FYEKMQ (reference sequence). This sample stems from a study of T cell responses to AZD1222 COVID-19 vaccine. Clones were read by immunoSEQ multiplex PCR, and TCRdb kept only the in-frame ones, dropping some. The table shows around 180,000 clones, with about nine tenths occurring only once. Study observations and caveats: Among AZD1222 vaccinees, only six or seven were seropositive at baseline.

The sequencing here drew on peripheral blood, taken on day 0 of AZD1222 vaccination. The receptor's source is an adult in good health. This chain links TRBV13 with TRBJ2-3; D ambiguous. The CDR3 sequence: CASSPQSVTDTQYF. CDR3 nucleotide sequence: TGTGCCAGCAGCCCACAGAGCGTCACAGATACGCAGTATTTT.